This TCR beta chain comes out of a study of blood T cells in healthy people across ages. A J-beta primer mix and a sample-barcoded 5' primer were used in a second PCR of roughly 7 to 12 cycles. TCRdb reanalysed the 5' RACE reads using MiXCR and keeps one entry per CDR3 protein. The sample lists around 900,000 distinct CDR3 sequences; more than 25% were seen once. Findings and limits, study-wide: Researchers report that TCR beta diversity correlated strongly with naive T cell percentage. The diversity estimates, figures obtained from one million T cells, were considered underestimates. The study found more naive CD4+ cells and higher diversity in long-lived than aged donors.

Each donor gave around 9.6 milliliters of peripheral blood. This clonotype was recorded at least ten times. The antigen is undetermined. The clonotype originates from a woman aged 80 or older in good health. Specimen: blood.

The DNA of the CDR3 is TGCGCCAGCAGCTTCGATTACAGGGGAGAGACCCAGTACTTC. Residues: CASSFDYRGETQYF. The rearrangement joins TRBV5-1 to TRBJ2-5; 7 bases align to TRBD1. With 2 bases clipped from V and 4 bases from J, the junction kept 5 bases outside the gene matches. The CDR3 is made up of 14 amino acids. Germline loops: CDR1 SGHRS, CDR2 YFSETQ. The variable domain in full, with the rest retrieved from reference TRBV5-1 and TRBJ2-5, is KAGVTQTPRYLIKTRGQQVTLSCSPISGHRSVSWYQQTPGQGLQFLFEYFSETQRNKGNFPGRFSGRQFSNSRSEMNVSTLELGDSALYLCASSFDYRGETQYFGPGTRLLVL.